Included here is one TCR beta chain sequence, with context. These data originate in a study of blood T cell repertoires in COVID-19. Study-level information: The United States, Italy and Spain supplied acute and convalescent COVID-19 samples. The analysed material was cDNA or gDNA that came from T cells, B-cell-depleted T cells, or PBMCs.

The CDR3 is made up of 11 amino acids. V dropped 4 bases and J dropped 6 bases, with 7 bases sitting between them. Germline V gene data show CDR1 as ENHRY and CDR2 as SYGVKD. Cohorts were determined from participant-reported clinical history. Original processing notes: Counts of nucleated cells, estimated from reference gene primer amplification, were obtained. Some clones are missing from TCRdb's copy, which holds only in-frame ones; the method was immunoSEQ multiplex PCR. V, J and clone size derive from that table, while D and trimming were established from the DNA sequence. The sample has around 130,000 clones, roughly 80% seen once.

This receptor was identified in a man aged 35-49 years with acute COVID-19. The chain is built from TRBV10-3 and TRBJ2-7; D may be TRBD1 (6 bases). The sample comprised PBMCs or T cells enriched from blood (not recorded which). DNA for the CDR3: TGTGCCATCAGTGGCAGGGGCGAGCAGTACTTC. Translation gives CAISGRGEQYF.